A single sample is the source of the 25 T cell receptor beta chains below, sequenced in a study of persistence of HIV-infected CD4 T cells (dated by TCRdb to the early 2020s). This sample's treatment or condition label indicates: suppressive antiretroviral therapy. Cells were stimulated with anti-CD3/anti-CD28 magnetic beads as a nonspecific positive control representing the CD4+ T cell repertoire. Responding CD4+ T cells were sorted on the basis of upregulation of both CD40 ligand and CD69. The immunoSEQ hsTCRB assay version 4, run in survey mode, was used to sequence TCRbeta repertoires from genomic DNA. TCRdb limited this immuneACCESS table to in-frame rearrangements with V and J called. A share of clones is missing; checked studies link under half to unresolved V genes, and the rest is unexplained. The sample includes about 40,000 clones, with about nine tenths observed a single time. The ten largest account for roughly 1.3% of the sample.

Antigen specificity for these receptors is unknown. The source material was CD4+ T cells sorted from PBMCs after 18-hour stimulation, sampled from a patient who received antiretroviral therapy. According to the study, the label for this sample's cell subset or site signals: CD40L+CD69+ CD4 T cells responding to anti-CD3/anti-CD28 beads, representing the overall repertoire. Receptor source: an adult man with HIV who was CMV-seropositive.

V usage is TRBV7-2 and J usage is TRBJ2-7; D ambiguous. The CDR3 contains 12 residues. Trimming stripped 3 bases from V and 7 bases from J, with 10 bases between. Germline-derived CDR1 and CDR2 are SGHTA and FQGNSA. The CDR3 sequence is CASSFRTWEQYF. CDR3 DNA: TGTGCCAGCAGCTTTCGAACCTGGGAGCAGTACTTC.

The sample holds one count of this clone. DNA of the CDR3: TGTGCCAGCAGTTACCAGGGAAAGAACTACGAGCAGTACTTC. This translates into CASSYQGKNYEQYF. The chain joins TRBV6-2 or TRBV6-3 to TRBJ2-7; D possibly corresponds to TRBD1 (5 bases). Trimming took 2 bases from V and 3 from J, leaving 11 bases between them. The germline V gene encodes CDR1 MNHEY and CDR2 SVGEGT. The CDR3 contains 14 residues.

The chain carries TRBV5-4 and TRBJ2-5; 11 bases agree with TRBD2. V gave up 4 bases and J gave up 5 bases; unmatched junction bases: 10. Germline V gene data show CDR1 as SGHNT and CDR2 as YYREEE (reference sequence). The CDR3 covers 16 residues. The CDR3 sequence is CASSRSSGGPGETQYF. For the CDR3, the DNA is TGTGCCAGCAGCAGATCTAGCGGGGGGCCGGGGGAGACCCAGTACTTC.

The V call is TRBV7-2, the J call TRBJ2-6, with D maybe TRBD1 (6 bases). The germline V and J ends were trimmed by 6 bases and 4 bases, with 16 bases remaining between them. Germline CDR1 is SGHTA and CDR2 is FQGNSA. The CDR3 covers 16 residues. The CDR3 coding sequence is TGTGCCAGCAGACAACCGAGGGGGAGCGGGGCCAACGTCCTGACTTTC. Its protein product is CASRQPRGSGANVLTF.

The chain combines TRBV6-5 with TRBJ1-5; 9 bases map to TRBD1. Germline CDR1 reads MNHEY; CDR2 reads SVGAGI. Trimming took 6 bases from V and 4 from J; bases not matched to a gene: 4. The CDR3 consists of 14 residues. CDR3 sequence (DNA): TGTGCCAGCAGCTACGACAGGGGGAATCAGCCCCAGCATTTT. As protein: CASSYDRGNQPQHF.

This clone has only a few counts. The rearrangement uses TRBV27 and TRBJ1-2, with D hard to call. CDR1 and CDR2 from the germline V gene are MNHEY and SMNVEV (reference sequence). The CDR3 spans 16 residues. Between the trimmed V and J ends, which lost 4 bases and 10 bases, there was a span of 25 bases. The CDR3: CASSSPAVGVGGAYTF. CDR3 nucleotides: TGTGCCAGCAGTTCACCCGCGGTGGGTGTCGGAGGTGCCTACACCTTC.

The chain carries TRBV19 and TRBJ1-5; D possibly corresponds to TRBD1 (5 bases). Per the germline V gene, CDR1 is LNHDA and CDR2 is SQIVND (reference sequence). The CDR3 is 16 amino acids. The V end was cut by 0 bases, the J end by 0 bases, with 9 bases between. For the CDR3, the DNA is TGTGCCAGTAGTATAGAAGTGGGGGGTAGCAATCAGCCCCAGCATTTT. Translating gives CASSIEVGGSNQPQHF.

This clone was seen only a few times. This sequence joins TRBV10-3 and TRBJ2-1; tentatively, D is TRBD2 (6 bases). Trimming shortened V by 6 bases and J by 5 bases, and 14 bases separated the two germline ends. This CDR3 comprises 14 residues. CDR1 and CDR2 from the germline V gene are ENHRY and SYGVKD. The CDR3 DNA reads TGTGCCATCAGAGGGGAGGCGGGGAACAATGAGCAGTTCTTC. The encoded protein is CAIRGEAGNNEQFF.

The rearrangement joins TRBV15 to TRBJ1-2; 8 bases align to TRBD1. V was clipped by 4 bases and J by 1 base; unmatched bases: 2. The germline gives CDR1 LNHNV, CDR2 YYDKDF (reference sequence). The CDR3 runs 14 residues. DNA of the CDR3: TGTGCCACCAGCACCAGGGGGCTTAACTATGGCTACACCTTC. Translated, it gives CATSTRGLNYGYTF.

This chain joins TRBV27 and TRBJ1-1, with 8 positions matching TRBD1. Looked up from germline, CDR1 is MNHEY and CDR2 is SMNVEV (reference sequence). The CDR3 is 14 residues long. The trim removed 3 bases at V and 1 base at J, leaving 1 base unmatched. The CDR3 DNA sequence: TGTGCCAGCAGTTTCGACAGGGGGAACACTGAAGCTTTCTTT. Translating gives CASSFDRGNTEAFF.

The rearrangement links TRBV6-5 to TRBJ1-5; perhaps TRBD1 as D (6 bases). The length of the CDR3 is 14 residues. Germline-derived CDR1 and CDR2 are MNHEY and SVGAGI. Trimming removed 6 bases from V and 2 bases from J, with 11 bases in between. This chain's CDR3 is CASRYRDGNQPQHF. The CDR3 DNA reads TGTGCCAGCAGGTACAGGGATGGCAATCAGCCCCAGCATTTT.

This clone turned up a few times. V is TRBV5-1 and J is TRBJ2-1; 8 bases map to TRBD1. Trimming removed 7 bases from V and 8 bases from J; junction bases left unmatched: 8. The germline CDR1 and CDR2 sequences are SGHRS and YFSETQ. This CDR3 spans 13 amino acids. CDR3 protein: CASGRTGKDEQFF. The CDR3 bases are TGCGCCAGCGGTCGGACAGGGAAGGATGAGCAGTTCTTC.

CDR3 amino acids: CASSPRDLRGETQYF. The DNA of the CDR3 is TGTGCCAGCAGTCCAAGGGACCTCAGGGGAGAGACCCAGTACTTC. The chain combines TRBV27 with TRBJ2-5; D is possibly TRBD1 (6 bases). CDR1 and CDR2 from the germline V gene are MNHEY and SMNVEV (reference sequence). The CDR3 contains 15 residues. Trimming stripped 5 bases from V and 4 bases from J, with 17 bases between.

The chain is built from TRBV14 and TRBJ2-2; TRBD2 agrees at 12 bases. CDR1 is SGHDN and CDR2 is FVKESK in the germline V gene. There are 17 residues in the CDR3. J was trimmed by 4 bases and V by 2 bases; bases with no gene match: 5. The CDR3 DNA sequence: TGTGCCAGCAGCCAAACTAGCGGGAGGCCCCTCACCGGGGAGCTGTTTTTT. Protein product: CASSQTSGRPLTGELFF.

This clone was counted a single time. The CDR3 bases are TGTGCCAGCATCCGGACAACTAATGAAAAACTGTTTTTT. This sequence encodes CASIRTTNEKLFF. The V and J genes are TRBV2 and TRBJ1-4; D call uncertain. Deletions cut 7 bases from V and 0 bases from J, with 6 bases between. This CDR3 has 13 residues. Germline lookup yields CDR1 SNHLY and CDR2 FYNNEI.

This clone has more than one count but fewer than ten. The chain uses TRBV25-1 and TRBJ1-6; a possible D gene is TRBD1 (5 bases). Germline V gene data show CDR1 as MGHDK and CDR2 as SYGVNS. The CDR3 has 14 residues. Trimming cost V 3 bases and J 7 bases, with 10 bases left between them. The CDR3 DNA reads as TGTGCCAGCAGTGATCAGGGTCAGAATTCACCCCTCCACTTT. It yields the protein CASSDQGQNSPLHF.

This clone was counted a few times. The chain links TRBV10-3 to TRBJ1-2; 8 bases are shared with TRBD1. The germline V gene has CDR1 ENHRY and CDR2 SYGVKD. With V trimmed by 4 bases and J by 8 bases, 3 bases remained unmatched. This CDR3 has 12 residues. The CDR3 DNA reads as TGTGCCATCAGTGGGACAGGGTTCGGCTACACCTTC. Protein: CAISGTGFGYTF.

The V and J genes are TRBV4-3 and TRBJ1-5, with TRBD1 matching over 7 bases. V was pared by 3 bases and J by 5 bases, with 7 bases of the junction left unmatched. This CDR3 is 15 amino acids long. Germline V gene data show CDR1 as LGHNA and CDR2 as YSLEER. CDR3 protein: CASSQGDSEDQPQHF. Written as DNA, the CDR3 is TGCGCCAGCAGCCAGGGGGACAGCGAGGATCAGCCCCAGCATTTT.

The chain uses TRBV3-1 (or the pseudogene TRBV3-2) and TRBJ1-2; unclear D gene. The CDR3 runs 14 residues. Looked up from germline, CDR1 is LGHDT and CDR2 is YNNKEL (reference sequence). V was shortened by 1 base and J by 4 bases, with 10 bases between the two germline ends. The CDR3 loop is CASSQGTDLYGYTF. For the CDR3, the DNA is TGTGCCAGCAGCCAAGGGACCGACCTCTATGGCTACACCTTC.

The V gene is TRBV6-5, the J gene TRBJ2-1; D might be TRBD1 (6 bases). CDR3 length: 12 residues. Trimming cost V 6 bases and J 9 bases, with 12 bases left between them. Germline V lookup: CDR1 MNHEY, CDR2 SVGAGI. The CDR3 DNA reads as TGTGCCAGCAGGCGGACAGTGGGTGAGCAGTTCTTC. Translated: CASRRTVGEQFF.

The chain has TRBV3-1 (or the pseudogene TRBV3-2) and TRBJ2-5, with D perhaps matching TRBD2 (6 bases). Deletions cut 1 base from V and 5 bases from J, with 14 bases between. Germline CDR1 and CDR2: LGHDT and YNNKEL (reference sequence). The CDR3 runs 15 residues. CDR3 in amino acids: CASSQVPGGGETQYF. For the CDR3, the DNA is TGTGCCAGCAGCCAAGTCCCCGGAGGAGGGGAGACCCAGTACTTC.

This chain connects TRBV14 to TRBJ1-5, with D tentatively TRBD1 (6 bases). Trimming cost V 4 bases and J 6 bases, with 10 bases left between them. Germline V gene lookup returns CDR1 SGHDN and CDR2 FVKESK. CDR3 size: 13 residues. The CDR3 here is CASSLRGGQPQHF. The DNA for the CDR3 is TGTGCCAGCAGCCTCCGAGGGGGTCAGCCCCAGCATTTT.

V and J are TRBV20-1 and TRBJ1-4; the D is unclear. This CDR3 is 10 amino acids long. Trimming pared 5 bases from V and 8 bases from J, leaving 6 bases between. Germline CDR1 reads DFQATT; CDR2 reads SNEGSKA (reference sequence). CDR3 coding DNA: TGCAGTGCTGGGAGGGAAAAACTGTTTTTT. Protein: CSAGREKLFF.

V gene TRBV2 combines with J gene TRBJ1-1; D call uncertain. The V gene's germline CDR1 is SNHLY and CDR2 FYNNEI. The ends were cut back, 1 base at V and 1 base at J, with 4 bases in the middle. The CDR3 runs to 13 residues. CDR3 coding DNA: TGTGCCAGCAGTGAAGGGAAGAACACTGAAGCTTTCTTT. The encoded protein is CASSEGKNTEAFF.

This rearrangement joins TRBV10-3 to TRBJ1-2; 10 nucleotides line up with TRBD1. V was clipped by 6 bases and J by 4 bases; unmatched bases: 2. In germline, CDR1 is ENHRY, CDR2 SYGVKD. The CDR3 is made up of 13 amino acids. The CDR3 DNA reads TGTGCCATCAGAGGGGACAGGGGCTATGGCTACACCTTC. The encoded protein is CAIRGDRGYGYTF.